Below, 16 T cell receptor beta chains from the same sample are listed, as sequenced in a study of blood T cell repertoires in COVID-19. Clones were read by immunoSEQ multiplex PCR, and TCRdb kept only the in-frame ones, dropping some. The top ten clones hold about 2.9% of a sample with hundreds of thousands of clones, about 87% of them seen once. The sequenced material came from peripheral blood. All receptors come from a human donor in a cohort sampled during active COVID-19.

The J gene is TRBJ2-7, the V gene TRBV28; 8 bases agree with TRBD1. In germline, CDR1 is MDHEN, CDR2 SYDVKM. The junction had 10 bases not matched to a gene; V was cut back by 6 bases and J by 3 bases. The length of the CDR3 is 15 residues. Here the CDR3 DNA reads TGTGCCAGCAGACCCCGGGACAGGAGGATCTACGAGCAGTACTTC. Residues: CASRPRDRRIYEQYF.

The chain combines TRBV6-5 with TRBJ2-5; D not certain. The germline V gene has CDR1 MNHEY and CDR2 SVGAGI. V was pared by 4 bases and J by 4 bases, with 4 bases between. This CDR3 is 11 amino acids long. DNA of the CDR3: TGTGCCAGCAGTTTCATAGAGACCCAGTACTTC. It specifies CASSFIETQYF.

This sequence joins TRBV19 and TRBJ1-1; TRBD1 might be the D (6 bases). V lost 5 bases to trimming and J lost 3 bases, with 16 bases between them. The germline V gene encodes CDR1 LNHDA and CDR2 SQIVND (reference sequence). The CDR3 totals 15 residues. This chain's CDR3 is CASSLTGFLDTEAFF. The CDR3 bases are TGTGCCAGTAGTCTCACAGGGTTTTTGGACACTGAAGCTTTCTTT.

The chain carries TRBV4-1 and TRBJ2-7; 7 nucleotides match TRBD1. This CDR3 contains 14 residues. Trimming at V came to 4 bases and at J to 0 bases, leaving 3 bases not matched to a gene. Looked up from germline, CDR1 is MGHRA and CDR2 is YSYEKL. CDR3 in DNA: TGCGCCAGCAGCCTACGGACAGGCTCCTACGAGCAGTACTTC. It translates to CASSLRTGSYEQYF.

The chain employs TRBV24-1 and TRBJ1-1; D is perhaps TRBD1 (6 bases). V was clipped by 5 bases and J by 7 bases, with 28 bases between them. CDR1 and CDR2 from the germline V gene are KGHDR and SFDVKD. The CDR3 has 18 residues. In nucleotides, the CDR3 is TGTGCCACCAGTGGTTACTGGACAGCAACCCCCTTGACGGGTGAAGCTTTCTTT. Translation gives CATSGYWTATPLTGEAFF.

At least ten counts were recorded for this clone. The V call is TRBV4-1, the J call TRBJ1-5; 8 bases fit TRBD1. After removal of 1 base from V and 5 bases from J, the junction contained 13 bases not matched to a gene. CDR3 length equals 18 residues. Germline CDR1 is MGHRA and CDR2 is YSYEKL. For the CDR3, the DNA is TGCGCCAGCAGCCAAGGCGGTTTTGAGGACAGGGTCTATCAGCCCCAGCATTTT. Translation gives CASSQGGFEDRVYQPQHF.

The chain carries TRBV12-3 or TRBV12-4 and TRBJ2-5; 7 positions match TRBD1. With V trimmed by 6 bases and J by 4 bases, 2 bases remained unmatched. The CDR3 runs 12 residues. CDR3 sequence reads: CASSRQGETQYF. As DNA, the CDR3 is TGTGCCAGCAGCAGACAGGGAGAGACCCAGTACTTC.

This chain uses TRBV7-9 with TRBJ2-3; 13 bases are shared with TRBD2. CDR3 size: 16 residues. V lost 3 bases and J lost 5; bases outside the gene matches: 5. Germline V lookup: CDR1 SEHNR, CDR2 FQNEAQ (reference sequence). This CDR3 reads CASSFGTSGNRDTQYF. DNA for the CDR3: TGTGCCAGCAGCTTTGGGACTAGCGGGAATAGAGATACGCAGTATTTT.

The count of this clone is one. This chain joins TRBV28 and TRBJ2-3; 10 positions agree with TRBD1. There are 17 residues in the CDR3. Trimming removed 3 bases from V and 3 bases from J; junction bases left unmatched: 9. The germline gives CDR1 MDHEN, CDR2 SYDVKM. As DNA, the CDR3 is TGTGCCAGCAGTTTTATGACAGGGGGCGACTTTACAGATACGCAGTATTTT. It encodes CASSFMTGGDFTDTQYF.

As to this clone: The same CDR3 arises from other DNA sequences in this sample as well. The chain uses TRBV9 and TRBJ1-3, with 8 bases lining up with TRBD1. J gave up 0 bases and V 4 bases, and 6 bases lay outside the gene matches. Germline lookup yields CDR1 SGDLS and CDR2 YYNGEE. CDR3 length: 16 residues. The CDR3 region is CASSTRQGISGNTIYF. The CDR3 coding sequence is TGTGCCAGCAGCACCCGACAGGGGATCTCTGGAAACACCATATATTTT.

The chain is built from TRBV2 and TRBJ2-1; D is unresolved. Germline CDR1 reads SNHLY; CDR2 reads FYNNEI. V was cut by 8 bases and J by 5 bases, with 16 bases left in between. This CDR3 has 14 amino acids. The CDR3 sequence: CASRFLVSNNEQFF. CDR3 bases: TGTGCCAGCCGGTTCCTTGTTAGCAACAATGAGCAGTTCTTC.

Details on this clone: In the same sample, other DNA sequences code for this CDR3. The chain has TRBV28 and TRBJ1-4, with a possible D match to TRBD1 (6 bases). The CDR3 is 14 residues long. Germline assignment: CDR1 MDHEN and CDR2 SYDVKM. V lost 2 bases and J lost 7, with 11 bases in between. CDR3 sequence (DNA): TGTGCCAGCAGTTTACACAGGGAGGGTGAAAAACTGTTTTTT. This translates into CASSLHREGEKLFF.

Only one count was recorded for this clone. The rearrangement joins TRBV21-1 to TRBJ2-3; the DNA was not compared with TRBD2, the D call given in the table. TRBV21-1 is deemed a pseudogene. This CDR3 has 13 amino acids. The CDR3: CASSTLGGASQYF. The DNA of the CDR3 is TGTGCCAGCAGCACCTTAGGAGGGGCCTCGCAGTATTTT.

The chain uses TRBV2 and TRBJ1-2; D possibly corresponds to TRBD1 (6 bases). Germline CDR1 and CDR2: SNHLY and FYNNEI. Trimming left V 6 bases short and J 6 bases short, with 14 bases between. The CDR3 runs to 13 residues. As DNA, the CDR3 is TGTGCCAGCAGGGAGCTCAGGGGAGATGGCTACACCTTC. Translating it yields CASRELRGDGYTF.

V is TRBV3-1 (or the pseudogene TRBV3-2) and J is TRBJ2-7; the D gene is possibly TRBD1 (5 bases). Trimming took 4 bases from V and 3 from J, leaving 19 bases between them. CDR3 length: 16 amino acids. Germline CDR1 and CDR2: LGHDT and YNNKEL (reference sequence). The DNA for the CDR3 is TGTGCCAGCAGCCCGGAAACAGGCCTCCGGTTCTACGAGCAGTACTTC. Translation: CASSPETGLRFYEQYF.

The genes are TRBV24-1 and TRBJ2-3, with 7 nucleotides matching TRBD2. Trimming cost V 5 bases and J 1 base; bases outside gene matches: 8. Per germline, CDR1 KGHDR and CDR2 SFDVKD. The CDR3 loop spans 16 amino acids. The DNA of the CDR3 is TGTGCCACCAGTGGCCTAGCGGAACGAGGCACAGATACGCAGTATTTT. As protein: CATSGLAERGTDTQYF.